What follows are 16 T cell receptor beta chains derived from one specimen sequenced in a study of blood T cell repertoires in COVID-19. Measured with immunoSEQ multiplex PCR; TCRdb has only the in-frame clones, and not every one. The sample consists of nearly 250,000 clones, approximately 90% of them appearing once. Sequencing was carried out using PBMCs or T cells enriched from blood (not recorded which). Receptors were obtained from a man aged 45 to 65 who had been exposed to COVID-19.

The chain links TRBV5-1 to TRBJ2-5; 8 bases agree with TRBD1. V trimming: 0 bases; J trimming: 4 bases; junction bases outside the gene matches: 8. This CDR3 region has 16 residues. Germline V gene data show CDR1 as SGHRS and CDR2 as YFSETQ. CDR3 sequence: CASSLGEAGGGETQYF. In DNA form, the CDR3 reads TGCGCCAGCAGCTTGGGCGAGGCAGGGGGCGGAGAGACCCAGTACTTC.

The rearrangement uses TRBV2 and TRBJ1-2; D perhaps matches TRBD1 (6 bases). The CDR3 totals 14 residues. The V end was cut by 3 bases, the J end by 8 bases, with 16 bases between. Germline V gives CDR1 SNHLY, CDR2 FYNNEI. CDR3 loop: CASSEGTPQEGYTF. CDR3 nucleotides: TGTGCCAGCAGTGAGGGGACACCCCAAGAGGGCTACACCTTC.

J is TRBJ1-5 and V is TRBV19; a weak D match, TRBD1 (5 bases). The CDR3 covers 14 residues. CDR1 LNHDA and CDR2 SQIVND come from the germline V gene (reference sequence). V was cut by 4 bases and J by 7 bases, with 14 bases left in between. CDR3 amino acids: CASSRGGVRQPQHF. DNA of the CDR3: TGTGCCAGTAGTAGGGGGGGGGTACGGCAGCCCCAGCATTTT.

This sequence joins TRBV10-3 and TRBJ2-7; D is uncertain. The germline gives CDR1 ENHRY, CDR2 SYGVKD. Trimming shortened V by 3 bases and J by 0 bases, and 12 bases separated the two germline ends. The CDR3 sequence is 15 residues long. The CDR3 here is CAISDRLQSSYEQYV. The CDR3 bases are TGTGCCATCAGTGACAGGCTTCAAAGCTCCTACGAGCAGTACGTC.

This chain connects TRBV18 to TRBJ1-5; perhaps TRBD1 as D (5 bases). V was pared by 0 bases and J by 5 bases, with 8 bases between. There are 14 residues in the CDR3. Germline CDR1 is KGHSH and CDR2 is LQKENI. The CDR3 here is CASSPPGRDQPQHF. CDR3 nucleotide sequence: TGTGCCAGCTCACCACCGGGCAGGGATCAGCCCCAGCATTTT.

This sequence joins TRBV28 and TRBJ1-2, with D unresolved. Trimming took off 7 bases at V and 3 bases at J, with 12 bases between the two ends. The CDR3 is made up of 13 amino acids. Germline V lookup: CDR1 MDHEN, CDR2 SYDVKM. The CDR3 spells CASTTRSHYGYTF. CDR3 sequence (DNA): TGTGCCAGCACCACTAGGAGTCACTATGGCTACACCTTC.

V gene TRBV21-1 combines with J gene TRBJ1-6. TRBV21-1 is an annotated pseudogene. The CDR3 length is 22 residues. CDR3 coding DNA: TGTGCCAGCAGCACACCTAGGGCGGGTTCAGAGCACGCTGGGAATTATAATTCACCCCTCCACTTT. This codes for CASSTPRAGSEHAGNYNSPLHF.

CDR3 bases: TGTGCCAGCAGTAATCAGGGTTTCACTGAAGCTTTCTTT. Residues: CASSNQGFTEAFF. The chain uses TRBV6-5 and TRBJ1-1; tentatively, D is TRBD1 (5 bases). The ends were cut back, 5 bases at V and 4 bases at J, with 11 bases in the middle. Looked up from germline, CDR1 is MNHEY and CDR2 is SVGAGI. There are 13 residues in the CDR3.

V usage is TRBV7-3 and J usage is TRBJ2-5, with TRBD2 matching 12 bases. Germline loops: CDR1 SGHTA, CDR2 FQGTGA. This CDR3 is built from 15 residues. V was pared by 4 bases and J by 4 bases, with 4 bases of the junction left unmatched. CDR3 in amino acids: CASSSGLAGRETQYF. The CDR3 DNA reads TGTGCCAGCAGCTCGGGACTAGCGGGTAGAGAGACCCAGTACTTC. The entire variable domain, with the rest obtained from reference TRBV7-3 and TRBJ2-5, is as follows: GAGVSQTPSNKVTEKGKYVELRCDPISGHTALYWYRQSLGQGPEFLIYFQGTGAADDSGLPNDRFFAVRPEGSVSTLKIQRTERGDSAVYLCASSSGLAGRETQYFGPGTRLLVL.

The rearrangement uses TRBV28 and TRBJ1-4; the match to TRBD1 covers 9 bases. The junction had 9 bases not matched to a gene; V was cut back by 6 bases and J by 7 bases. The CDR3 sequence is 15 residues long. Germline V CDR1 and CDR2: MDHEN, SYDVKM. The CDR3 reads CASREPGQGGEKLFF. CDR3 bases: TGTGCCAGCAGAGAGCCGGGACAGGGTGGTGAAAAACTGTTTTTT.

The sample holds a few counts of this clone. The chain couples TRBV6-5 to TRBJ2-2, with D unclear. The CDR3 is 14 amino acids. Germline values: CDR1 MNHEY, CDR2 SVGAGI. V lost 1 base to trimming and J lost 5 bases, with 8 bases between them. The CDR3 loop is CASSYWASTGELFF. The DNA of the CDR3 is TGTGCCAGCAGTTACTGGGCCTCAACCGGGGAGCTGTTTTTT.

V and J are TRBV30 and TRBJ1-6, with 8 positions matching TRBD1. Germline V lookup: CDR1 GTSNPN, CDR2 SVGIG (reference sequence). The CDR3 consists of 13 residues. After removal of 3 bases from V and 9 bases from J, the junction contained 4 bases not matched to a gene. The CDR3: CAWSDRGGSPLHF. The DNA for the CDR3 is TGTGCCTGGAGCGACAGGGGCGGTTCACCCCTCCACTTT.

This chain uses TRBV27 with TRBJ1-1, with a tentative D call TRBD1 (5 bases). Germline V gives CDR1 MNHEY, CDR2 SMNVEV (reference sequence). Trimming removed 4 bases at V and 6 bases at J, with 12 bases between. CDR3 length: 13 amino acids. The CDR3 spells CASSYAGPAEAFF. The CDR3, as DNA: TGTGCCAGCAGTTATGCGGGGCCCGCTGAAGCTTTCTTT.

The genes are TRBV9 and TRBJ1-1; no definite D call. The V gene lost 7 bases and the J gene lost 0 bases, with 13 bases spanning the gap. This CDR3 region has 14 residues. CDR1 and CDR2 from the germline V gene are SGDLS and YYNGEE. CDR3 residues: CASSVSNMNTEAFF. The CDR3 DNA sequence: TGTGCCAGCTCAGTGTCAAATATGAACACTGAAGCTTTCTTT.

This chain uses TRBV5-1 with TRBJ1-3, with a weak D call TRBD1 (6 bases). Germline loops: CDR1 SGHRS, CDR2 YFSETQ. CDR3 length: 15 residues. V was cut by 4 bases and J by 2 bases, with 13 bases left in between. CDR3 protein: CASSGIQGTGNTIYF. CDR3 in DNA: TGCGCCAGCAGCGGAATACAGGGTACTGGAAACACCATATATTTT.

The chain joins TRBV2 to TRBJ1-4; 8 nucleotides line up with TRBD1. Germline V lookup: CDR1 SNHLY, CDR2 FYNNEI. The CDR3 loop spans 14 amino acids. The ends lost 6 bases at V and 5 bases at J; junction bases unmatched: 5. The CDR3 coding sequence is TGTGCCAGCAGGGAGACAGGGGCGAATGAAAAACTGTTTTTT. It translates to CASRETGANEKLFF.